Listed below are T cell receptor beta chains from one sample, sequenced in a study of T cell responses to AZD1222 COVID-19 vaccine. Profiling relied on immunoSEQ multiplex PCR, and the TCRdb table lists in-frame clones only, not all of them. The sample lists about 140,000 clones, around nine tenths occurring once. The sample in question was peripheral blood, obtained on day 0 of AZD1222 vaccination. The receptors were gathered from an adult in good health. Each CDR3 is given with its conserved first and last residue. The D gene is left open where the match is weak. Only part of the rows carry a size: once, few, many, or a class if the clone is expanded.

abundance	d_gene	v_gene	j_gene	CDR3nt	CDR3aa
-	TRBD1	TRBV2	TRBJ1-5	TGTGCCAGCAGTGTACAGGGGGCGCGGGGTCAGCCCCAGCATTTT	CASSVQGARGQPQHF
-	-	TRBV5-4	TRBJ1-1	TGTGCCAGCAGCTTGGCGTTCGGGAACACTGAAGCTTTCTTT	CASSLAFGNTEAFF
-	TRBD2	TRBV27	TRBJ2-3	TGTGCCAGCGCGGCTAGCGGGGGGGCAGATACGCAGTATTTT	CASAASGGADTQYF
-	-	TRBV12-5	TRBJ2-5	TGTGCTAGTGGTTTTTCAGGGATGAAGACCCAGTACTTC	CASGFSGMKTQYF
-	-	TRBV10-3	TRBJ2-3	TGTGCCATCAGTGTTACCGGAATCACAGATACGCAGTATTTT	CAISVTGITDTQYF
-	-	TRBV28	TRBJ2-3	TGTGCCAGCCAAGAAAGAGCCGATACGCAGTATTTT	CASQERADTQYF
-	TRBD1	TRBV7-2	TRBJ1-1	TGTGCCAGCAGCTACCGACAGGGGATGGGCACTGAAGCTTTCTTT	CASSYRQGMGTEAFF
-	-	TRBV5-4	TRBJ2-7	TGTGCCAGCAGCTTGGAGTACACCTACGAGCAGTACTTC	CASSLEYTYEQYF
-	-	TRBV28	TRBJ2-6	TGTGCCAGCAGCCCCCTTACTGGGGCCAACGTCCTGACTTTC	CASSPLTGANVLTF
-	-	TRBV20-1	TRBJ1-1	TGCAGTGCTAAGGACAGTCCTGAAGCTTTCTTT	CSAKDSPEAFF
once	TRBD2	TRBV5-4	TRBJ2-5	TGTGCCAGCAGCTCCGGACTAGCGGGGGACCAAGAGACCCAGTACTTC	CASSSGLAGDQETQYF
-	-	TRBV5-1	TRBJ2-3	TGCGCCAGCAGCTCCGGGACGAACGCAGATACGCAGTATTTT	CASSSGTNADTQYF
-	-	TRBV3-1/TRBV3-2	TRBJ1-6	TGTGCCAGCAGCCTGAGAGGGGACACCAAAAATTCACCCCTCCACTTT	CASSLRGDTKNSPLHF
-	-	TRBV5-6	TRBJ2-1	TGTGCCAGCAGCTTGCCAGGAACATACAATGAGCAGTTCTTC	CASSLPGTYNEQFF
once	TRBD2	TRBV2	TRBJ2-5	TGTGCCAGCAGTGGACTAGCGGGGGCCTCGACCCAGTACTTC	CASSGLAGASTQYF
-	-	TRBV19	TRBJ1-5	TGTGCCAGTAGTATAGATGGTGGGAGGGATCAGCCCCAGCATTTT	CASSIDGGRDQPQHF
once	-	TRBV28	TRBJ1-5	TGTGCCAGCAGTTTATATCTGACATCTAGCCAGCCCCAGCATTTT	CASSLYLTSSQPQHF
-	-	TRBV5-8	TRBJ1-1	TGTGCCAGCAGTTACCGGGACTCCCGAGGGAACACTGAAGCTTTCTTT	CASSYRDSRGNTEAFF
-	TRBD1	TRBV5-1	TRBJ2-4	TGCGCCAGCAGCTCCGGACAGGGCGACAAAAACATTCAGTACTTC	CASSSGQGDKNIQYF
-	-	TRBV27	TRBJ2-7	TGTGCCAGCAGTTTCAGGGCGGGGTACGAGCAGTACTTC	CASSFRAGYEQYF
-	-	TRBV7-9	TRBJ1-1	TGTGCCAGCAGCCTCCACGCTCGGGGACCTGAAGCTTTCTTT	CASSLHARGPEAFF
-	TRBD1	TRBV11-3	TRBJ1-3	TGTGCCAGCAGCTTGGAGGGACAGTCTGGAAACACCATATATTTT	CASSLEGQSGNTIYF